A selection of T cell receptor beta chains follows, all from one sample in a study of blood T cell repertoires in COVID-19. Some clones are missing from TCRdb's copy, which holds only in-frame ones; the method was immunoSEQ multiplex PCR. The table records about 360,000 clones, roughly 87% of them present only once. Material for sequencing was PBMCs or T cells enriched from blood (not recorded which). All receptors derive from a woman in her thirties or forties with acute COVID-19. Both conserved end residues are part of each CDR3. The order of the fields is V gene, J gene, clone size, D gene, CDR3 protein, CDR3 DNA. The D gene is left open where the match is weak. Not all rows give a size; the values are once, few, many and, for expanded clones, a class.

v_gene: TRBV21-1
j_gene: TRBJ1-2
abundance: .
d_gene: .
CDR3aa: CASSKPLTGRYGYTF
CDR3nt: TGTGCCAGCAGCAAACCGTTGACAGGCCGATATGGCTACACCTTC

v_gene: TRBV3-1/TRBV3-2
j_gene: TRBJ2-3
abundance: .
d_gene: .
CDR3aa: CASSQGTTATDTQYF
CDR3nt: TGTGCCAGCAGCCAAGGGACTACCGCCACAGATACGCAGTATTTT

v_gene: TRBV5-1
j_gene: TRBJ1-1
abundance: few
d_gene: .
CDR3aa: CASSLGGRANTEAFF
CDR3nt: TGCGCCAGCAGCTTGGGTGGGAGGGCAAACACTGAAGCTTTCTTT

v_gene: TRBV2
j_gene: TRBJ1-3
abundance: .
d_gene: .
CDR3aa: CASSVQGVGNTIYF
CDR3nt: TGTGCCAGCAGTGTGCAAGGGGTCGGAAACACCATATATTTT

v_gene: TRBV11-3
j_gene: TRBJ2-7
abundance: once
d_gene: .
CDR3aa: CATLGTSSYEQYF
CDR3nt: TGTGCCACCCTAGGTACCTCCTCCTACGAGCAGTACTTC

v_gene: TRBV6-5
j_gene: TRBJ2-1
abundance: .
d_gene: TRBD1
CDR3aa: CASKRTGSNEQFF
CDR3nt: TGTGCCAGCAAAAGGACAGGGAGCAATGAGCAGTTCTTC

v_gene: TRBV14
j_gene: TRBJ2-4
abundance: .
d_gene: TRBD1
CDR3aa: CASSHTDRVLAKNIQYF
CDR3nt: TGTGCCAGCAGCCACACCGACAGGGTCCTAGCCAAAAACATTCAGTACTTC

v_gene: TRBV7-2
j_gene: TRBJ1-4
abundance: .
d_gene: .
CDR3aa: CASSLGWGREEKLFF
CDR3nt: TGTGCCAGCAGCTTAGGGTGGGGGCGCGAGGAAAAACTGTTTTTT

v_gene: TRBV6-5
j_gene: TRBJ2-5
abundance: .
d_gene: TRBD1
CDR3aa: CASSLTGGWETQYF
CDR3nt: TGTGCCAGCAGTTTGACAGGGGGCTGGGAGACCCAGTACTTC

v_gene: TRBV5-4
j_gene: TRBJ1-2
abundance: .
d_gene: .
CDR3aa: CASSLAQGSFYGYTF
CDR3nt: TGTGCCAGCAGCTTGGCCCAGGGGTCCTTCTATGGCTACACCTTC

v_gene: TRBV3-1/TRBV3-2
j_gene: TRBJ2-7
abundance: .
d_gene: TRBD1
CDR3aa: CASSQSYRGGEQYF
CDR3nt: TGTGCCAGCAGCCAATCTTACAGGGGCGGCGAGCAGTACTTC

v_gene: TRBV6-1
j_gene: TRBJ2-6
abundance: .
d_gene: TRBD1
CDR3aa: CASSGQGALGANVLTF
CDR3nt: TGTGCCAGCAGTGGACAGGGGGCGCTTGGGGCCAACGTCCTGACTTTC

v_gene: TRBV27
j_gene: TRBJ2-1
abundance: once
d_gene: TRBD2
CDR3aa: CASYSGGAYNEQFF
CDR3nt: TGTGCCAGCTATAGCGGGGGGGCCTACAATGAGCAGTTCTTC

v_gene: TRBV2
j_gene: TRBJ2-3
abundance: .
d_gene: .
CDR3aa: CASGFRQAGLDTQYF
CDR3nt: TGTGCCAGCGGATTTCGGCAGGCGGGGTTGGATACGCAGTATTTT

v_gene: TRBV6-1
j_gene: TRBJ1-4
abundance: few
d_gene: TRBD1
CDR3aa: CASSEARDRGLDEKLFF
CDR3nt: TGTGCCAGCAGTGAAGCTAGGGACAGGGGGCTTGATGAAAAACTGTTTTTT

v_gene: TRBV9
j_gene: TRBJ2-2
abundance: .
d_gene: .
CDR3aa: CASSVDGGHVTGELFF
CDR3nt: TGTGCCAGCAGCGTAGACGGGGGTCATGTTACCGGGGAGCTGTTTTTT

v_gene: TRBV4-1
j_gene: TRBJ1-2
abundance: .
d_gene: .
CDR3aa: CASSQRQVDGYTF
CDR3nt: TGCGCCAGCAGCCAACGGCAGGTCGATGGCTACACCTTC

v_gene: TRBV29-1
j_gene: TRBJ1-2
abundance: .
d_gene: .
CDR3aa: CSVGQGLNYGYTF
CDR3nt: TGCAGCGTTGGGCAGGGCCTTAACTATGGCTACACCTTC

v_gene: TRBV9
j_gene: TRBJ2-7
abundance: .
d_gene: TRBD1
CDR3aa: CASSVDGTAPYEQYF
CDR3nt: TGTGCCAGCAGCGTAGATGGGACAGCCCCCTACGAGCAGTACTTC

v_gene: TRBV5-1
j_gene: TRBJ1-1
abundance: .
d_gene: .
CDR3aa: CASSLHSGTEAFF
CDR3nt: TGCGCCAGCAGCTTGCACAGCGGCACTGAAGCTTTCTTT

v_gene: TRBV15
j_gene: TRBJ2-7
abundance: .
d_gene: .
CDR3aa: CATSKDGGTPYEQYF
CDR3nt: TGTGCCACCAGCAAGGACGGGGGTACTCCCTACGAGCAGTACTTC

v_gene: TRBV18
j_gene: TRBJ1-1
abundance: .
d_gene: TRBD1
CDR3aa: CASSPQGVTEAFF
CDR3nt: TGTGCCAGCTCACCGCAGGGGGTTACTGAAGCTTTCTTT

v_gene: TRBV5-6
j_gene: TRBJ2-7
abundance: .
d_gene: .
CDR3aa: CASSFETKRRTYEQYF
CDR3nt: TGTGCCAGCAGCTTCGAGACAAAAAGAAGAACCTACGAGCAGTACTTC

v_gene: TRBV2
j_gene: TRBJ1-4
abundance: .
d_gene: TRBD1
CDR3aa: CASTTDRGGRSEKLFF
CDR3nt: TGTGCCAGCACCACCGACAGGGGGGGACGGAGTGAAAAACTGTTTTTT

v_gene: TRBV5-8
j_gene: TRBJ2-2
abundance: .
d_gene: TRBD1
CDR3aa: CASSWWTGGIGELFF
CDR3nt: TGTGCCAGCAGCTGGTGGACAGGGGGCATCGGGGAGCTGTTTTTT

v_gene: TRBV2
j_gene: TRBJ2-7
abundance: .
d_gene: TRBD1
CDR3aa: CARKQGPRDEQYF
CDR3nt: TGTGCCAGAAAACAGGGGCCACGTGACGAGCAGTACTTC

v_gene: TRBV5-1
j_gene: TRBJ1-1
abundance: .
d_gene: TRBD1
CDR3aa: CASRDGTATDTEAFF
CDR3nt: TGCGCCAGCAGGGACGGGACAGCGACCGACACTGAAGCTTTCTTT

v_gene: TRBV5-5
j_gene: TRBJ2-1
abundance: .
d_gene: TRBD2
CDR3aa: CASSLSTSGAGGQFF
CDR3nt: TGTGCCAGCAGCTTGTCGACTAGCGGAGCGGGGGGGCAGTTCTTC

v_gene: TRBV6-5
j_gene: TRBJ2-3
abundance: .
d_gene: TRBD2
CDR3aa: CASRTSGGTDTQYF
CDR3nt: TGTGCCAGCAGAACTAGCGGGGGCACAGATACGCAGTATTTT